One sample yielded the 31 T cell receptor beta chains listed below, sequenced in a study of Graves' ophthalmopathy and Graves' hyperthyroidism. Amplified TCR beta CDR3 regions were obtained using RNA transcripts as template. First-round RT-PCR relied on HTBI primers, and a second-round multiplex PCR came next. One entry per CDR3 protein, called by TCRdb with MiXCR from the multiplex PCR reads. The repertoire holds approximately 210,000 distinct CDR3 sequences, with 25% to 30% as singletons. What was sequenced was peripheral blood. All receptors come from a man aged 45-65 years with Graves' ophthalmopathy.

The V gene is TRBV28, the J gene TRBJ2-7, with D possibly TRBD1 on 6 matching bases. Looked up from germline, CDR1 is MDHEN and CDR2 is SYDVKM. With 5 bases removed from V and 0 bases from J, the gap between germline ends came to 14 bases. The length of the CDR3 is 15 residues. The CDR3 sequence is CASSPSGTNSYEQYF. CDR3 DNA sequence: TGTGCCAGCAGTCCCTCCGGGACAAACTCCTACGAGCAGTACTTC. Full variable domain (missing parts from reference TRBV28 and TRBJ2-7): DVKVTQSSRYLVKRTGEKVFLECVQDMDHENMFWYRQDPGLGLRLIYFSYDVKMKEKGDIPEGYSVSREKKERFSLILESASTNQTSMYLCASSPSGTNSYEQYFGPGTRLTVT.

This clonotype was found many times. The V call is TRBV2, the J call TRBJ2-4; D unclear. V lost 4 bases, J lost 1 base, and 5 bases lay in between. The CDR3 length is 13 residues. The germline CDR1 and CDR2 sequences are SNHLY and FYNNEI. The CDR3 nucleotides are TGTGCCAGCAGTGTTGGGGCCAAAAACATTCAGTACTTC. Its translation is CASSVGAKNIQYF.

This clonotype was observed at least ten times. At one end, the junction sequence differs from germline, possibly due to a read error. The chain recombines TRBV9 with TRBJ2-7; TRBD1 is a possible D gene (5 bases). The germline V gene encodes CDR1 SGDLS and CDR2 YYNGEE. This CDR3 region has 16 residues. CDR3 residues: CANSVDSTGPYGEQYF. CDR3 coding DNA: TGTGCCAACAGCGTAGACAGCACCGGGCCCTACGGCGAGCAGTACTTC.

Many counts were recorded for this clonotype. This chain links TRBV5-1 with TRBJ2-5; TRBD2 agrees at 9 bases. The V gene's germline CDR1 is SGHRS and CDR2 YFSETQ. V dropped 0 bases and J dropped 4; count of bases not matched to a gene: 7. This CDR3 has 16 amino acids. The CDR3 sequence is CASSLVPSGTPETQYF. In nucleotides, the CDR3 is TGCGCCAGCAGCTTGGTTCCTAGCGGGACACCAGAGACCCAGTACTTC.

This clonotype was seen repeatedly, ten times or more. In DNA, the CDR3 is TGTGCCAGCAGCGAGGGCAGGGGGTTCTATGGCTACACCTTC. Translated, it gives CASSEGRGFYGYTF. This chain uses TRBV6-1 with TRBJ1-2; 7 positions agree with TRBD1. The CDR3 loop spans 14 amino acids. V lost 6 bases, J lost 4 bases, and 8 bases stayed unmatched. Germline V gene data show CDR1 as MNHNS and CDR2 as SASEGT.

At least ten counts were recorded for this clonotype. J is TRBJ2-6 and V is TRBV29-1, with a weak D call TRBD1 (7 bases). The ends were cut back, 4 bases at V and 0 bases at J, with 19 bases in the middle. The CDR3 is made up of 18 amino acids. Germline loops: CDR1 SQVTM, CDR2 ANQGSEA. In DNA form, the CDR3 reads TGCAGCGTTGGTTCCAGGGGGGCGAGGCTCTCTGGGGCCAACGTCCTGACTTTC. Its protein product is CSVGSRGARLSGANVLTF.

The gene calls are TRBV20-1 and TRBJ1-3; unclear D gene. V lost 3 bases to trimming and J lost 0 bases, with 15 bases between them. Germline lookup yields CDR1 DFQATT and CDR2 SNEGSKA (reference sequence). CDR3 length: 16 residues. The CDR3 protein is CSASRTGIYSGNTIYF. The CDR3 bases are TGCAGTGCTAGCCGCACGGGGATTTACTCTGGAAACACCATATATTTT.

In this sample, this clonotype turned up many times. The chain joins TRBV28 to TRBJ1-1, with TRBD1 matching over 10 bases. The CDR3 is 14 residues long. J gave up 3 bases and V 5 bases, and 3 bases lay outside the gene matches. Germline CDR1 MDHEN, CDR2 SYDVKM. The CDR3 nucleotides read TGTGCCAGCAGTCCCGGGACAGGGGACACTGAAGCTTTCTTT. Its protein product is CASSPGTGDTEAFF. The entire variable domain, with the rest obtained from reference TRBV28 and TRBJ1-1, is as follows: DVKVTQSSRYLVKRTGEKVFLECVQDMDHENMFWYRQDPGLGLRLIYFSYDVKMKEKGDIPEGYSVSREKKERFSLILESASTNQTSMYLCASSPGTGDTEAFFGQGTRLTVV.

This clonotype has a count of ten or more. V usage is TRBV27 and J usage is TRBJ2-7, with D hard to call. The CDR3 totals 15 residues. V was cut by 1 base and J by 0 bases, with 10 bases left in between. CDR1 MNHEY and CDR2 SMNVEV come from the germline V gene (reference sequence). Here the CDR3 DNA reads TGTGCCAGCAGTTTATACGGCCATAGCTCCTACGAGCAGTACTTC. It encodes CASSLYGHSSYEQYF.

Many counts were recorded for this clonotype. The V and J genes are TRBV20-1 and TRBJ1-5; 8 bases map to TRBD1. The CDR3 is 18 residues long. The V and J ends lost 5 bases and 5 bases, in that order; junction bases with no gene match: 20. Germline CDR1 and CDR2: DFQATT and SNEGSKA (reference sequence). The CDR3 sequence is CSARNQLDRGPTDQPQHF. CDR3 DNA sequence: TGCAGTGCTCGCAACCAACTCGACAGGGGCCCCACAGATCAGCCCCAGCATTTT.

This clonotype was seen repeatedly, ten times or more. The rearrangement joins TRBV27 to TRBJ2-5, with TRBD1 as a possible D gene (5 bases). The CDR3 consists of 14 residues. V was pared by 0 bases and J by 2 bases, with 7 bases between. Looked up from germline, CDR1 is MNHEY and CDR2 is SMNVEV (reference sequence). For the CDR3, the DNA is TGTGCCAGCAGTTTATCGTACAGGCAAGAGACCCAGTACTTC. Its translation is CASSLSYRQETQYF.

This clonotype has ten or more counts. V is TRBV11-2 and J is TRBJ1-1; 12 bases line up with TRBD1. This CDR3 comprises 18 residues. J was trimmed by 1 base and V by 5 bases; bases with no gene match: 11. CDR1 and CDR2 from the germline V gene are SGHAT and FQNNGV. CDR3 sequence (DNA): TGTGCCAGCAGCCCTATGCCGGGACAGGGGGCGGGGAACACTGAAGCTTTCTTT. Its protein product is CASSPMPGQGAGNTEAFF.

The chain links TRBV15 to TRBJ2-7; D is ambiguous. The ends were cut back, 0 bases at V and 6 bases at J, with 6 bases in the middle. The CDR3 contains 12 residues. Germline CDR1 is LNHNV and CDR2 is YYDKDF (reference sequence). DNA for the CDR3: TGTGCCACCAGCAGAGATCCGGGCGAGCAGTACTTC. This codes for CATSRDPGEQYF.

The table lists this clonotype with many counts. This chain connects TRBV6-2 or TRBV6-3 to TRBJ2-7, with D tentatively TRBD1 or TRBD2 (6 bases each). Trimming took 2 bases from V and 2 from J, leaving 16 bases between them. CDR1 is MNHEY and CDR2 is SVGEGT in the germline V gene. This CDR3 is 16 amino acids long. The CDR3 DNA reads as TGTGCCAGCAGTTACGGCCCAGGGGAGGAGGCCTACGAGCAGTACTTC. This translates into CASSYGPGEEAYEQYF.

The sample holds many counts of this clonotype. This chain joins TRBV11-2 and TRBJ2-5; 10 bases are a match to TRBD2. The junction had 4 bases not matched to a gene; V was cut back by 0 bases and J by 3 bases. The CDR3 is 16 amino acids. From germline, CDR1 is SGHAT and CDR2 FQNNGV. In DNA form, the CDR3 reads TGTGCCAGCAGCTTAGAATGGAGCGGGAGGGAAGAGACCCAGTACTTC. Amino acid sequence: CASSLEWSGREETQYF.

This clonotype was detected ten times or more. This chain uses TRBV7-2 with TRBJ2-7; D assignment may be TRBD1 or TRBD2 (5 bases each). V lost 2 bases and J lost 6, with 14 bases in between. The CDR3 covers 14 residues. Germline CDR1 and CDR2: SGHTA and FQGNSA. The DNA of the CDR3 is TGTGCCAGCAGCTTAAAGGGGATGGACTCCGAGCAGTACTTC. This encodes CASSLKGMDSEQYF.

This clonotype was counted many times. The gene calls are TRBV7-2 and TRBJ2-5; TRBD2 matches at 13 bases. The V segment lost 6 bases and the J segment 3 bases; nucleotides outside the gene matches: 7. This CDR3 is 16 amino acids long. Germline CDR1 SGHTA, CDR2 FQGNSA. In DNA, the CDR3 is TGTGCCAGCAGTTTACTAGCGGGAGGGACTAAAGAGACCCAGTACTTC. Translation gives CASSLLAGGTKETQYF.

This chain connects TRBV30 to TRBJ1-1; TRBD1 matches 7 bases. CDR1 is GTSNPN and CDR2 is SVGIG in the germline V gene (reference sequence). V shed 7 bases and J 10 bases; nucleotides not matched to a gene: 6. The CDR3 extends over 10 amino acids. The CDR3 loop reads CALSRGGAFF. The CDR3 coding sequence is TGTGCCTTGAGCAGGGGGGGAGCTTTCTTT. The variable domain in full, with the rest retrieved from reference TRBV30 and TRBJ1-1, is SQTIHQWPATLVQPVGSPLSLECTVEGTSNPNLYWYRQAAGRGLQLLFYSVGIGQISSEVPQNLSASRPQDRQFILSSKKLLLSDSGFYLCALSRGGAFFGQGTRLTVV.

The genes are TRBV6-5 and TRBJ2-2; no firm D call. The CDR3 extends over 15 amino acids. V shed 0 bases and J shed 6 bases, with 11 bases lying between them. Germline values: CDR1 MNHEY, CDR2 SVGAGI. CDR3 in amino acids: CASSYSYGPAGELFF. CDR3 in DNA: TGTGCCAGCAGTTACTCCTACGGACCGGCCGGGGAGCTGTTTTTT.

This clonotype came up many times. The missing conserved phenylalanine or tryptophan at the end of this CDR3 makes a read error likely. This chain connects TRBV6-1 to TRBJ1-1; D may be TRBD1 (6 bases). CDR3 length: 14 residues. CDR1 MNHNS and CDR2 SASEGT come from the germline V gene. V was trimmed by 3 bases and J by 5 bases, leaving 13 bases between them. CDR3 loop: CASSDATGRTEAFS. The CDR3 DNA sequence: TGTGCCAGCAGTGATGCGACAGGCAGGACTGAAGCTTTCTCT.

Ten or more counts support this clonotype. The chain employs TRBV2 and TRBJ2-7; no firm D call. V was trimmed by 3 bases and J by 7 bases, leaving 13 bases between them. The CDR3 length is 13 residues. The germline gives CDR1 SNHLY, CDR2 FYNNEI. This CDR3 reads CASSDGPGIEQYF. CDR3 nucleotide sequence: TGTGCCAGCAGTGATGGGCCTGGAATAGAGCAGTACTTC.

This clonotype has at least ten counts. The gene calls are TRBV25-1 and TRBJ2-7; maybe TRBD2 (6 bases). Trimming removed 9 bases from V and 0 bases from J, with 12 bases in between. The CDR3 is made up of 13 amino acids. Germline values: CDR1 MGHDK, CDR2 SYGVNS. The CDR3 DNA sequence: TGTGCCAGTGCGGGGACTGACTCCTACGAGCAGTACTTC. Amino acid sequence: CASAGTDSYEQYF.

This clonotype occurred once. This chain connects TRBV20-1 to TRBJ2-5; D is tentatively TRBD1 or TRBD2 (7 bases each). Per germline, CDR1 DFQATT and CDR2 SNEGSKA (reference sequence). The ends were cut back, 6 bases at V and 2 bases at J, with 16 bases in the middle. The CDR3 spans 14 residues. This CDR3 reads CSAQTGRGQETQYF. CDR3 in DNA: TGCAGTGCCCAGACAGGGAGGGGTCAAGAGACCCAGTACTTC.

This clonotype was seen repeatedly, ten times or more. The rearrangement joins TRBV29-1 to TRBJ1-2; D perhaps matches TRBD1 (5 bases). Looked up from germline, CDR1 is SQVTM and CDR2 is ANQGSEA. V lost 2 bases and J lost 8, with 18 bases in between. CDR3 length equals 14 residues. The chain's CDR3 is CSVETGRDTGGYTF. CDR3 nucleotide sequence: TGCAGCGTTGAAACGGGACGCGACACGGGGGGCTACACCTTC.

In this sample, this clonotype turned up once. The V call is TRBV6-1, the J call TRBJ1-1; D gene uncertain. Germline V lookup: CDR1 MNHNS, CDR2 SASEGT. This CDR3 is built from 13 residues. V dropped 7 bases and J dropped 5 bases, with 14 bases sitting between them. In DNA form, the CDR3 reads TGTGCCAGCACCAACCGACAAGAGACTGAAGCTTTCTTT. Translated, it gives CASTNRQETEAFF.

In its sample, this clonotype was seen once. The rearrangement joins TRBV7-3 to TRBJ1-2; D gene unclear. Deletions cut 7 bases from V and 6 bases from J, with 18 bases between. This CDR3 region has 14 residues. Per the germline V gene, CDR1 is SGHTA and CDR2 is FQGTGA. The DNA of the CDR3 is TGTGCCAGCACCATACCGACTGGATCAGATGGCTACACCTTC. Its translation is CASTIPTGSDGYTF.

The CDR3, as DNA: TGTGCCAGCAGCTTAGTAGCCGCAGGGTTCAATTCACCCCTCCACTTT. It codes for CASSLVAAGFNSPLHF. The rearrangement links TRBV7-2 to TRBJ1-6, with a tentative D call TRBD1 (5 bases). The V end was cut by 1 base, the J end by 7 bases, with 14 bases between. CDR3 size: 16 residues. Germline V lookup: CDR1 SGHTA, CDR2 FQGNSA.

The rearrangement links TRBV6-5 to TRBJ2-5; D might be TRBD1 (5 bases). The germline V gene encodes CDR1 MNHEY and CDR2 SVGAGI. The CDR3 runs 15 residues. V gave up 1 base and J gave up 7 bases, with 16 bases separating them. CDR3 loop: CASSYLQAPPGTQYF. The CDR3 region has the DNA TGTGCCAGCAGTTACTTACAGGCCCCCCCTGGGACCCAGTACTTC.

This clonotype was seen repeatedly, ten times or more. The gene calls are TRBV7-2 and TRBJ1-1; no clear D. Trimming stripped 2 bases from V and 4 bases from J, with 8 bases between. The CDR3 length is 13 residues. Germline V gene data show CDR1 as SGHTA and CDR2 as FQGNSA. The CDR3 DNA is TGTGCCAGCAGCTTATACGGTAGCACTGAAGCTTTCTTT. Its protein product is CASSLYGSTEAFF.

At least ten counts were recorded for this clonotype. The chain joins TRBV2 to TRBJ1-2; no definite D call. With 7 bases removed from V and 10 bases from J, the gap between germline ends came to 13 bases. The CDR3 spans 11 residues. Germline-derived CDR1 and CDR2 are SNHLY and FYNNEI. This CDR3 reads CASTPGFDYTF. The DNA of the CDR3 is TGTGCCAGCACCCCGGGATTTGACTACACCTTC.

This clonotype was seen at least ten times. The chain employs TRBV24-1 and TRBJ1-2; D possibly corresponds to TRBD1 (6 bases). The germline V and J ends were trimmed by 3 bases and 4 bases, with 11 bases remaining between them. Germline CDR1 and CDR2: KGHDR and SFDVKD. The CDR3 is made up of 14 amino acids. The DNA of the CDR3 is TGTGCCACCAGTGATCGGACAGCCCTCTATGGCTACACCTTC. Translating gives CATSDRTALYGYTF.